Reported below is one T cell receptor beta chain. This entry comes from a study of blood T cell repertoires in COVID-19. This CDR3 comprises 14 residues. V was clipped by 1 base and J by 9 bases, with 13 bases between them. Germline CDR1 reads SGHTA; CDR2 reads FQGNSA. As processed by the authors: Using reference gene primer amplification, nucleated cell counts were estimated. Sequencing used immunoSEQ multiplex PCR; TCRdb keeps in-frame clones, though not all of them. The DNA was the basis for D and trimming; V, J and clone size are from that table. The sample holds around 58,000 clones, less than 85% seen once.

The TCR originated in a human donor in a cohort sampled during active COVID-19. The chain is built from TRBV7-2 and TRBJ2-1, with D possibly TRBD1 on 5 matching bases. The sequencing input was peripheral blood. For the CDR3, the DNA is TGTGCCAGCAGCTTAGAGGGGCTGGCAGTTGAGCAGTTCTTC. Translating gives CASSLEGLAVEQFF. The full variable domain, rest sourced from reference TRBV7-2 and TRBJ2-1, is GAGVSQSPSNKVTEKGKDVELRCDPISGHTALYWYRQSLGQGLEFLIYFQGNSAPDKSGLPSDRFSAERTGGSVSTLTIQRTQQEDSAVYLCASSLEGLAVEQFFGPGTRLTVL.